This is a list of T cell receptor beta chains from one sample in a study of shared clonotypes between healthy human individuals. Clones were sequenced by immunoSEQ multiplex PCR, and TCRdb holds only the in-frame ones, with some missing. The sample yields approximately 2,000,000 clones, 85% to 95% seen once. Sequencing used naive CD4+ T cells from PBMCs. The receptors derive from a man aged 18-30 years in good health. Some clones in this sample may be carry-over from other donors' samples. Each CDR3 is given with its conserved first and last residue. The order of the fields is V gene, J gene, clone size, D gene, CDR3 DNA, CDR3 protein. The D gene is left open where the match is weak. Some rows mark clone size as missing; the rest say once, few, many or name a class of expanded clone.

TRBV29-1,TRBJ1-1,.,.,TGCAGCGTTGGTGTAAATTTGGGGACTGAAGCTTTCTTT,CSVGVNLGTEAFF
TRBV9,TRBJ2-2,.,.,TGTGCCAGCAGCGCCCGACTAAACACCGGGGAGCTGTTTTTT,CASSARLNTGELFF
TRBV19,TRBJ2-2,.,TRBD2,TGTGCCAGTATCCCCCCCCGACTAGCGGGAGGCCAGAACACCGGGGAGCTGTTTTTT,CASIPPRLAGGQNTGELFF
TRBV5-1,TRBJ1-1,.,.,TGCGCCAGCAGCTTGGGGGCAGGGTTCACTGAAGCTTTCTTT,CASSLGAGFTEAFF
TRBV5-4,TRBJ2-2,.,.,TGTGCCAGCAGCTTTAACAGCCCGGGGACCGGGGAGCTGTTTTTT,CASSFNSPGTGELFF
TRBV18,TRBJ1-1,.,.,TGTGCCAGCTCCCCCCTGAACACTGAAGCTTTCTTT,CASSPLNTEAFF
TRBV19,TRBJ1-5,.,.,TGTACCAGTAGTATAAGGGAGGGCAATCAGCCCCAGCATTTT,CTSSIREGNQPQHF
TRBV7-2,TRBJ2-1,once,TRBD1,TGTGCCAGCAGCTTGTACAGGGGTGGGCTTTCCTACAATGAGCAGTTCTTC,CASSLYRGGLSYNEQFF
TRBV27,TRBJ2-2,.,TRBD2,TGTGCCAGCACCTTCCTTGCGGGAGTGGGGACCGGGGAGCTGTTTTTT,CASTFLAGVGTGELFF
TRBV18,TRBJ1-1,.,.,TGTGCCAGCTCCCCGCCGGGGGGGGGTTCGAACACTGAAGCTTTCTTT,CASSPPGGGSNTEAFF
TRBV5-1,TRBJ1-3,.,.,TGCGCCAGCAGCTTGAGCAGCTCTGGAAACACCATATATTTT,CASSLSSSGNTIYF
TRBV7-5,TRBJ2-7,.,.,TGTGTCAGAAGGTACGGACAGGGAGACTCCTACGAGCAGTACTTC,CVRRYGQGDSYEQYF
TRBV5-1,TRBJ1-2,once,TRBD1,TGCGCCAGCAGTTTGTCCGGGACAGGCTTCCGGGGCTACACCTTC,CASSLSGTGFRGYTF
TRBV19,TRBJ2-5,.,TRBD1,TGTGCCAGTAGAGACGGACAGGGGGTACAGACCCAGTACTTC,CASRDGQGVQTQYF
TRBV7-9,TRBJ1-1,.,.,TGTGCCAGCAGCCCAGGGATGGACACTGAAGCTTTCTTT,CASSPGMDTEAFF